The 32 T cell receptor beta chains below all came from one sample that was sequenced in a study of blood T cells in healthy people across ages. For the second PCR, which ran for about 7 to 12 cycles, a sample-barcoded 5' primer and a J-beta primer mix were used. TCRdb recomputed calls from the 5' RACE reads with MiXCR, one row per CDR3 protein. The table has around 280,000 distinct CDR3 sequences, roughly 26% seen once. Sequencing was carried out using blood. Receptor source: a woman in her 70s in good health.

The genes are TRBV2 and TRBJ1-2; perhaps TRBD1 as D (5 bases). The V and J ends lost 2 bases and 5 bases respectively, with 12 bases between them. CDR3 length: 14 amino acids. Germline V gene sequence: CDR1 SNHLY, CDR2 FYNNEI. The CDR3 reads CASSEQGTLYGYTF. CDR3 DNA sequence: TGTGCCAGCAGTGAACAGGGTACTTTATATGGCTACACCTTC.

This clonotype was seen a few times. The chain links TRBV24-1 to TRBJ1-1; D uncertain. This CDR3 has 15 amino acids. Germline-derived CDR1 and CDR2 are KGHDR and SFDVKD. V shed 0 bases and J shed 1 base, with 8 bases lying between them. In nucleotides, the CDR3 is TGTGCCACCAGTGATTTGCGTAGGGAGAACACTGAAGCTTTCTTT. Residues: CATSDLRRENTEAFF.

The rearrangement joins TRBV20-1 to TRBJ1-2, with D hard to call. The CDR3 runs 16 residues. Deletions cut 6 bases from V and 1 base from J, with 21 bases between. Germline-derived CDR1 and CDR2 are DFQATT and SNEGSKA (reference sequence). CDR3 residues: CSAQYTGRTLNYGYTF. In DNA, the CDR3 is TGCAGTGCGCAATACACCGGACGAACCCTTAACTATGGCTACACCTTC.

As concerns this clonotype: This is likely a read error, given that the CDR3 carries no conserved phenylalanine or tryptophan at its end. The chain links TRBV29-1 to TRBJ2-7; a weak D match, TRBD1 (5 bases). The CDR3 covers 12 residues. Germline V gene data show CDR1 as SQVTM and CDR2 as ANQGSEA. Trimming removed 8 bases at V and 0 bases at J, with 11 bases between. The CDR3 nucleotides are TGCAGCCAGGGCCGGTTCTCCTACGAGCAGTACCTC. Protein: CSQGRFSYEQYL.

This clonotype has more than one count but fewer than ten. The DNA for the CDR3 is TGTGCCAGCAGCTTATACAGGGGTTTCTCCACTGAAGCTTTCTTT. Its protein product is CASSLYRGFSTEAFF. The rearrangement joins TRBV7-3 to TRBJ1-1; 7 bases are a match to TRBD1. The CDR3 has 15 amino acids. Germline assignment: CDR1 SGHTA and CDR2 FQGTGA. Trimming cost V 2 bases and J 4 bases; bases outside gene matches: 7.

This clonotype showed up just once. The CDR3 loop is CASTSHYEQYF. Written as DNA, the CDR3 is TGTGCCAGCACCTCCCACTACGAGCAGTACTTC. The rearrangement links TRBV7-2 to TRBJ2-7; D is uncertain. Trimming shortened V by 7 bases and J by 3 bases, and 7 bases separated the two germline ends. CDR1 and CDR2 (germline): SGHTA, FQGNSA. This CDR3 has 11 residues.

The table lists this clonotype with a few counts. One junction end does not reproduce the germline sequence, and a read error may be involved. The chain links TRBV28 to TRBJ1-2, with D possibly being TRBD1 (6 bases). This CDR3 is 14 amino acids long. CDR1 and CDR2 from the germline V gene are MDHEN and SYDVKM. CDR3 in DNA: TGCGCCAGCAGTTTTCGGGGGGCCCAGGCTGGCTACACCTTC. The encoded protein is CASSFRGAQAGYTF.

This clonotype was counted between two and nine times. The gene calls are TRBV6-5 and TRBJ2-4; D is ambiguous. The CDR3 length is 16 residues. Trimming took 0 bases from V and 9 from J, leaving 18 bases between them. Germline V CDR1 and CDR2: MNHEY, SVGAGI. For the CDR3, the DNA is TGTGCCAGCAGTTACTCGTCGCGCTCTGCGGCGCCCATTCAGTACTTC. It codes for CASSYSSRSAAPIQYF.

This clonotype has a handful of counts. The V gene is TRBV20-1, the J gene TRBJ2-7; unclear D gene. CDR1 and CDR2 from the germline V gene are DFQATT and SNEGSKA (reference sequence). This CDR3 has 12 amino acids. The germline V and J ends were trimmed by 0 bases and 2 bases, with 5 bases remaining between them. The CDR3 nucleotides are TGCAGTGCTAGAGATCAAACCTACGAGCAGTACTTC. Its translation: CSARDQTYEQYF.

Only a few counts were recorded for this clonotype. At one boundary the junction diverges from the germline segment, which might be a read error. The chain couples TRBV20-1 to TRBJ1-1, with no clear D. Germline V gene sequence: CDR1 DFQATT, CDR2 SNEGSKA (reference sequence). The CDR3 extends over 10 amino acids. The CDR3 reads CSARNAEAFF. Here the CDR3 DNA reads TGCAGTGCTAGGAACGCTGAAGCTTTCTTT.

V is TRBV6-6 and J is TRBJ1-2; 7 bases match TRBD1. Germline loops: CDR1 MNHNY, CDR2 SVGAGI (reference sequence). This CDR3 is 14 amino acids long. The junction had 7 bases not matched to a gene; V was cut back by 4 bases and J by 5 bases. The CDR3 bases are TGTGCCAGCAGTTTTTCGGGACAGATATATGGCTACACCTTC. It yields the protein CASSFSGQIYGYTF.

This clonotype was detected only a few times. The V and J genes are TRBV12-3 or TRBV12-4 and TRBJ2-3; 8 bases align to TRBD1. The V gene end was trimmed by 6 bases and the J gene end by 3 bases; junction bases not matched to a gene: 11. The CDR3 runs to 16 residues. This CDR3 reads CASSPRTGKGTDTQYF. The CDR3 nucleotides are TGTGCCAGCAGCCCTCGGACAGGGAAAGGGACAGATACGCAGTATTTT.

This clonotype was observed a handful of times. This chain joins TRBV29-1 and TRBJ2-5; the D is unclear. CDR1 and CDR2 from the germline V gene are SQVTM and ANQGSEA. Trimming pared 4 bases from V and 2 bases from J, leaving 8 bases between. The CDR3 totals 12 residues. The CDR3 sequence: CSVVDPQETQYF. The CDR3, as DNA: TGCAGCGTTGTCGATCCACAAGAGACCCAGTACTTC.

The chain is built from TRBV9 and TRBJ1-2, with D hard to call. V lost 3 bases and J lost 8, with 8 bases in between. Germline V gene lookup returns CDR1 SGDLS and CDR2 YYNGEE. This CDR3 spans 11 amino acids. The CDR3 DNA follows: TGTGCCAGCAGCGCTGATGGGGGCTACACCTTC. It translates to CASSADGGYTF.

This chain uses TRBV20-1 with TRBJ2-1; TRBD2 aligns across 9 bases. Germline V lookup: CDR1 DFQATT, CDR2 SNEGSKA (reference sequence). The CDR3 contains 15 residues. V gave up 4 bases and J gave up 6 bases; unmatched junction bases: 10. The CDR3: CSANQGGGRGNEQFF. In nucleotides, the CDR3 is TGCAGTGCTAACCAGGGTGGCGGGAGGGGCAATGAGCAGTTCTTC.

This rearrangement joins TRBV7-9 to TRBJ2-1; D is perhaps TRBD2 (7 bases). The germline V gene encodes CDR1 SEHNR and CDR2 FQNEAQ (reference sequence). Trimming left V 4 bases short and J 6 bases short, with 22 bases between. This CDR3 spans 17 amino acids. CDR3 region: CASSSSGGARRVNEQFF. The CDR3 DNA reads as TGTGCCAGCAGCTCCTCGGGGGGCGCCCGGCGCGTCAATGAGCAGTTCTTC.

This clonotype was counted many times. The chain links TRBV5-1 to TRBJ2-6; D is possibly TRBD1 or TRBD2 (5 bases each). Germline CDR1 is SGHRS and CDR2 is YFSETQ. The CDR3 is made up of 16 amino acids. V was shortened by 4 bases and J by 0 bases, with 11 bases between the two germline ends. CDR3 DNA sequence: TGCGCCAGCAGCCTACGGGACCCCTCTGGGGCCAACGTCCTGACTTTC. This translates into CASSLRDPSGANVLTF.

The genes are TRBV21-1 and TRBJ2-3; TRBD2 was called by the table and not checked on the DNA. TRBV21-1 is a pseudogene. The CDR3 has 16 residues. CDR3 region: CASSKWTSGSENTQYF. CDR3 DNA sequence: TGTGCCAGCAGCAAATGGACTAGCGGGAGCGAGAATACGCAGTATTTT.

The genes are TRBV28 and TRBJ1-2, with D perhaps matching TRBD1 (6 bases). Germline V lookup: CDR1 MDHEN, CDR2 SYDVKM. V gave up 2 bases and J gave up 3 bases, with 13 bases separating them. CDR3 length equals 15 residues. CDR3 in amino acids: CASSLIWGAYYGYTF. DNA for the CDR3: TGTGCCAGCAGTTTAATTTGGGGGGCTTACTATGGCTACACCTTC.

The chain carries TRBV12-3 or TRBV12-4 and TRBJ1-2; no firm D call. V was shortened by 2 bases and J by 0 bases, with 13 bases between the two germline ends. The CDR3 spans 16 residues. Here the CDR3 reads CASSLSYFRANYGYTF. CDR3 DNA sequence: TGTGCCAGCAGTTTATCGTACTTCAGAGCTAACTATGGCTACACCTTC.

In its sample, this clonotype ranks as medium-sized. This chain links TRBV20-1 with TRBJ2-7; 9 bases line up with TRBD1. The CDR3 length is 14 residues. CDR1 is DFQATT and CDR2 is SNEGSKA in the germline V gene (reference sequence). V was clipped by 7 bases and J by 5 bases; unmatched bases: 12. The CDR3 sequence is CSGLEGQGIDEQYF. CDR3 nucleotides: TGCAGTGGGCTCGAGGGACAGGGTATTGACGAGCAGTACTTC.

On this clonotype itself: An end of the junction differs from the germline gene, which may be a read error. The chain is built from TRBV28 and TRBJ2-5; D tentatively fits TRBD1 or TRBD2 (5 bases each). CDR1 and CDR2 from the germline V gene are MDHEN and SYDVKM. There are 12 residues in the CDR3. The CDR3 loop is CASSWDGGKQFF. CDR3 in DNA: TGTGCCAGCAGCTGGGACGGCGGCAAGCAGTTTTTC.

This clonotype has a count of ten or more. J is TRBJ2-7 and V is TRBV28, with 7 bases aligning to TRBD2. Germline assignment: CDR1 MDHEN and CDR2 SYDVKM. The CDR3 spans 15 residues. Trimming took 2 bases from V and 0 from J; bases not matched to a gene: 4. CDR3 residues: CASSLDQRGSYEQYF. CDR3 nucleotide sequence: TGTGCCAGCAGTTTAGATCAGCGGGGCTCCTACGAGCAGTACTTC. The whole variable domain, filled in from reference TRBV28 and TRBJ2-7, reads DVKVTQSSRYLVKRTGEKVFLECVQDMDHENMFWYRQDPGLGLRLIYFSYDVKMKEKGDIPEGYSVSREKKERFSLILESASTNQTSMYLCASSLDQRGSYEQYFGPGTRLTVT.

This clonotype was detected ten times or more. This chain links TRBV24-1 with TRBJ2-2; the D gene is possibly TRBD1 (5 bases). V shed 5 bases and J shed 3 bases, with 9 bases lying between them. From germline, CDR1 is KGHDR and CDR2 SFDVKD. The CDR3 loop spans 14 amino acids. CDR3 sequence reads: CATSVSRDTGELFF. Here the CDR3 DNA reads TGTGCCACCAGTGTATCCAGGGACACCGGGGAGCTGTTTTTT.

This clonotype was seen more than once but under ten times. The CDR3 protein is CASSLGPGANVLTF. CDR3 coding DNA: TGCGCCAGCAGCTTGGGGCCTGGGGCCAACGTCCTGACTTTC. V and J are TRBV5-1 and TRBJ2-6; no clear D. Trimming shortened V by 0 bases and J by 2 bases, and 3 bases separated the two germline ends. Germline-derived CDR1 and CDR2 are SGHRS and YFSETQ. The CDR3 loop spans 14 amino acids. The full variable domain, with the rest looked up from reference TRBV5-1 and TRBJ2-6, is KAGVTQTPRYLIKTRGQQVTLSCSPISGHRSVSWYQQTPGQGLQFLFEYFSETQRNKGNFPGRFSGRQFSNSRSEMNVSTLELGDSALYLCASSLGPGANVLTFGAGSRLTVL.

The DNA for the CDR3 is TGTGCCAGCACTTTGGGGTTACAAGAGACCCAGTACTTC. Protein product: CASTLGLQETQYF. V and J are TRBV12-3 or TRBV12-4 and TRBJ2-5; D ambiguous. Trimming pared 7 bases from V and 2 bases from J, leaving 11 bases between. This CDR3 region has 13 residues.

The CDR3 reads CATAVAGGTYEQYF. CDR3 nucleotides: TGTGCCACCGCTGTAGCGGGAGGAACCTACGAGCAGTACTTC. The genes are TRBV19 and TRBJ2-7; 10 nucleotides agree with TRBD2. Per germline, CDR1 LNHDA and CDR2 SQIVND (reference sequence). The CDR3 has 14 residues. The J segment lost 2 bases and the V segment lost 10 bases, leaving 8 bases of the junction unmatched.

This rearrangement joins TRBV28 to TRBJ2-7, with TRBD1 matching over 7 bases. Germline CDR1 MDHEN, CDR2 SYDVKM. This CDR3 region has 13 residues. V shed 8 bases, J shed 5 bases, and the junction held 9 bases outside the gene matches. In nucleotides, the CDR3 is TGTGCCAGCTTTCGACAGGGTTCCCACGAGCAGTACTTC. The encoded protein is CASFRQGSHEQYF.

This clonotype was counted between two and nine times. The chain employs TRBV20-1 and TRBJ2-1; 10 nucleotides match TRBD2. Germline assignment: CDR1 DFQATT and CDR2 SNEGSKA (reference sequence). V lost 0 bases and J lost 4; bases outside the gene matches: 6. The CDR3 consists of 16 residues. CDR3 in DNA: TGCAGTGCTAGAGATCAGCGGGAGGGACGGTACAATGAGCAGTTCTTC. This codes for CSARDQREGRYNEQFF.

A note on this clonotype: The junction departs from germline at one end; a sequencing error may be responsible. The V and J genes are TRBV5-4 and TRBJ2-5; a weak D match, TRBD2 (5 bases). CDR3 length: 13 amino acids. The germline V gene encodes CDR1 SGHNT and CDR2 YYREEE (reference sequence). CDR3 amino acids: CASSFRGIETRYF. CDR3 DNA sequence: TGTGCCAGCAGCTTCCGGGGAATAGAGACCCGGTACTTC.

The genes are TRBV29-1 and TRBJ2-2; tentatively, D is TRBD1 or TRBD2 (5 bases each). The germline V and J ends were trimmed by 4 bases and 4 bases, with 10 bases remaining between them. This CDR3 has 13 residues. Germline CDR1 is SQVTM and CDR2 is ANQGSEA. The CDR3 sequence is CSVVGTLTGELFF. The CDR3 bases are TGCAGCGTTGTTGGGACCCTCACCGGGGAGCTGTTTTTT.

As regards this clonotype: The germline gene is not matched at one end of the junction; a read error may be the cause. This chain uses TRBV4-1 with TRBJ2-1; 9 nucleotides line up with TRBD2. The germline V gene encodes CDR1 MGHRA and CDR2 YSYEKL. The CDR3 loop spans 16 amino acids. CDR3 in amino acids: CASSQRIVAGDNGQFF. CDR3 bases: TGCGCCAGCAGCCAGAGGATAGTAGCGGGGGACAATGGGCAGTTCTTC.